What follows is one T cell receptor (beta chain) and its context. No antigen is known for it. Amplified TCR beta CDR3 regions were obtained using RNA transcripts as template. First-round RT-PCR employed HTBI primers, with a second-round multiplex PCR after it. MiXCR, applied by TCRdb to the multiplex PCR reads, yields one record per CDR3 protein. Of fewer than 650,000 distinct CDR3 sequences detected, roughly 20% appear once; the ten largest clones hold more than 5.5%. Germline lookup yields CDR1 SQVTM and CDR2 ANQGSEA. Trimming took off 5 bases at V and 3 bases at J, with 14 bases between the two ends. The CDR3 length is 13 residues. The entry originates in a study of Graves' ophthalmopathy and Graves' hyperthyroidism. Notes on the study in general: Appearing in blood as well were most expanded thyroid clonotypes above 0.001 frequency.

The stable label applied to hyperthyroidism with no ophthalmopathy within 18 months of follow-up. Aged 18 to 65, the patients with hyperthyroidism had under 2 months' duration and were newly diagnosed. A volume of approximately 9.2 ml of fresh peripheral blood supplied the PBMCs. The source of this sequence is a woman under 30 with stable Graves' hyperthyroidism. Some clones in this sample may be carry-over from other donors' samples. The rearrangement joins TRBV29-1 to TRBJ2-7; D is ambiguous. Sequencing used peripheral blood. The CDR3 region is CSVLTSAYYEQYF. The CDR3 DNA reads TGCAGCGTTCTTACCAGCGCTTACTACGAGCAGTACTTC.